One and the same sample provided the 14 T cell receptor beta chains below, sequenced in a study of T cell repertoires in cytomegalovirus infection. MiXCR, applied by TCRdb to the reads, yields one record per CDR3 protein. The sample has approximately 200,000 distinct CDR3 sequences; approximately 28% are singletons. The sample consisted of PBMCs. The origin of the receptors is a human donor in good health (CMV status not recorded). Some clones in this sample may be carry-over from other donors' samples.

This sequence joins TRBV6-6 and TRBJ2-1; 13 bases fit TRBD2. The CDR3 is 15 residues long. The junction had 6 bases not matched to a gene; V was cut back by 5 bases and J by 8 bases. Germline CDR1 reads MNHNY; CDR2 reads SVGAGI (reference sequence). CDR3 in DNA: TGTGCCAGCAGTCCCAGGACTAGCGGGGGTTATGAGCAGTTCTTC. Translation gives CASSPRTSGGYEQFF.

This clonotype has a count of ten or more. The gene calls are TRBV7-6 and TRBJ2-6; possibly TRBD1 for D (5 bases). Trimming took 5 bases from V and 0 from J, leaving 20 bases between them. CDR3 length equals 19 residues. The germline gives CDR1 SGHVS, CDR2 FNYEAQ. CDR3 DNA sequence: TGTGCCAGCAGCCATCTTTCAGGGATTACACTCTCTGGGGCCAACGTCCTGACTTTC. Its translation is CASSHLSGITLSGANVLTF.

This clonotype showed up many times. The chain has TRBV7-8 and TRBJ2-5, with 16 bases fitting TRBD2. The CDR3 totals 16 residues. CDR1 and CDR2 from the germline V gene are SGHVS and FQNEAQ. V lost 5 bases and J lost 4; bases outside the gene matches: 4. The CDR3, as DNA: TGTGCCAGCAGCATGGGACTAGCGGGGGGGAGAGAGACCCAGTACTTC. This gives the protein CASSMGLAGGRETQYF.

This clonotype has a handful of counts. The V and J genes are TRBV7-2 and TRBJ2-2; no clear D. Trimming left V 0 bases short and J 5 bases short, with 19 bases between. The CDR3 loop spans 18 amino acids. The germline V gene has CDR1 SGHTA and CDR2 FQGNSA. The CDR3 loop reads CASSLAPIGGSRTGELFF. The CDR3 region has the DNA TGTGCCAGCAGCTTAGCCCCTATAGGTGGTAGTCGGACCGGGGAGCTGTTTTTT.

The chain has TRBV5-3 and TRBJ1-1; D is perhaps TRBD1 (5 bases). TRBV5-3 is an ORF, with its function uncertain. This CDR3 is built from 16 residues. V was trimmed by 3 bases and J by 1 base, leaving 16 bases between them. The CDR3 reads CARSSLPGRRNTEAFF. The CDR3 DNA follows: TGTGCCAGAAGCTCGTTACCGGGACGCAGGAACACTGAAGCTTTCTTT.

This clonotype has only a few counts. The V gene is TRBV30, the J gene TRBJ1-1; D gene unclear. CDR3 length: 12 amino acids. CDR1 is GTSNPN, CDR2 SVGIG, per germline (reference sequence). Trimming cost V 3 bases and J 5 bases, with 10 bases left between them. Here the CDR3 DNA reads TGTGCCTGGAGCCTCCTAGAAACTGAAGCTTTCTTT. This gives the protein CAWSLLETEAFF.

V usage is TRBV29-1 and J usage is TRBJ2-1; 10 bases fit TRBD2. Losses at the gene ends were 4 bases for V and 5 bases for J; bases not matched to a gene: 8. Per germline, CDR1 SQVTM and CDR2 ANQGSEA. The CDR3 sequence is 15 residues long. The CDR3 spells CSVGASGGLDNEQFF. CDR3 DNA sequence: TGCAGCGTTGGGGCTAGCGGGGGTCTCGACAATGAGCAGTTCTTC.

This clonotype was found many times. In nucleotides, the CDR3 is TGTGCCAGCAGCCATTTACGTGGACAGGGGGGAGAAGGCTACACCTTC. It yields the protein CASSHLRGQGGEGYTF. This rearrangement joins TRBV7-9 to TRBJ1-2, with TRBD1 matching over 10 bases. Germline CDR1 and CDR2: SEHNR and FQNEAQ (reference sequence). This CDR3 region has 16 residues. V dropped 5 bases and J dropped 8; count of bases not matched to a gene: 14.

This clonotype was detected a few times. The chain is built from TRBV7-9 and TRBJ1-3, with D unclear. This CDR3 is built from 14 residues. CDR1 SEHNR and CDR2 FQNEAQ come from the germline V gene (reference sequence). V was pared by 6 bases and J by 0 bases, with 9 bases between. The CDR3 protein is CASRFPSSGNTIYF. In DNA form, the CDR3 reads TGTGCCAGCAGGTTTCCCAGCTCTGGAAACACCATATATTTT.

V usage is TRBV29-1 and J usage is TRBJ2-1, with TRBD2 matching over 12 bases. The CDR3 is 14 amino acids. The V segment lost 6 bases and the J segment 5 bases; nucleotides outside the gene matches: 5. Germline V gene sequence: CDR1 SQVTM, CDR2 ANQGSEA. CDR3 nucleotide sequence: TGCAGCGTCCTGACTAGCGGGGGAAACAATGAGCAGTTCTTC. This encodes CSVLTSGGNNEQFF.

The V and J genes are TRBV29-1 and TRBJ1-1; 7 nucleotides match TRBD1. Germline CDR1 reads SQVTM; CDR2 reads ANQGSEA. The J segment lost 4 bases and the V segment lost 3 bases, leaving 8 bases of the junction unmatched. The length of the CDR3 is 14 residues. The CDR3 bases are TGCAGCGTTGATGACAGGGCGGTTAGCACTGAAGCTTTCTTT. Translation gives CSVDDRAVSTEAFF.

This clonotype occurred a few times. V usage is TRBV7-6 and J usage is TRBJ1-5, with TRBD1 matching 7 bases. The CDR3 has 13 residues. Germline V gene sequence: CDR1 SGHVS, CDR2 FNYEAQ. J was trimmed by 6 bases and V by 7 bases; bases with no gene match: 6. CDR3 DNA sequence: TGTGCCAGCAACGAAGGGGGCCTTCAGCCCCAGCATTTT. Residues: CASNEGGLQPQHF.

The chain couples TRBV27 to TRBJ1-2, with TRBD1 as a possible D gene (5 bases). The V and J ends lost 3 bases and 5 bases respectively, with 22 bases between them. Per germline, CDR1 MNHEY and CDR2 SMNVEV (reference sequence). This CDR3 region has 17 residues. The CDR3 protein is CASSLSPEHGARYGYTF. Written as DNA, the CDR3 is TGTGCCAGCAGTTTGTCCCCCGAACACGGGGCCCGATATGGCTACACCTTC.

This clonotype was seen ten or more times. This chain uses TRBV7-8 with TRBJ1-6; D is perhaps TRBD1 (6 bases). V dropped 5 bases and J dropped 7 bases, with 9 bases sitting between them. Germline V CDR1 and CDR2: SGHVS, FQNEAQ. CDR3 length: 13 amino acids. CDR3 bases: TGTGCCAGCAGCGACACAGGGAATTCACCCCTCCACTTT. Protein product: CASSDTGNSPLHF.